These 15 T cell receptor beta chains were sequenced from one sample in a study of blood T cell repertoires in COVID-19. Repertoires were generated with immunoSEQ multiplex PCR, while TCRdb's copy carries only in-frame clones and drops some. Here the sample spans more than 200,000 clones, approximately 90% being singletons. Material: peripheral blood. The origin of the receptors is a man aged 65 to 79 with acute or convalescent COVID-19.

V gene TRBV5-1 combines with J gene TRBJ1-3; maybe TRBD1 (6 bases). This CDR3 is 13 amino acids long. Germline values: CDR1 SGHRS, CDR2 YFSETQ. Trimming left V 4 bases short and J 3 bases short, with 8 bases between. The CDR3 nucleotides read TGCGCCAGCAGCCTGGACAGTGGAAACACCATATATTTT. Amino acids: CASSLDSGNTIYF.

For this clone: The sample contains more than one DNA sequence encoding this CDR3. CDR3 amino acids: CASSESGSGANVLTF. CDR3 DNA: TGTGCCAGCAGTGAATCAGGAAGTGGGGCCAACGTCCTGACTTTC. The J gene is TRBJ2-6, the V gene TRBV2; no reliable D call. Germline assignment: CDR1 SNHLY and CDR2 FYNNEI. Trimming took 2 bases from V and 3 from J, leaving 8 bases between them. This CDR3 region has 15 residues.

V usage is TRBV3-1 (or the pseudogene TRBV3-2) and J usage is TRBJ2-7; 7 bases fit TRBD1. This CDR3 has 15 amino acids. V shed 2 bases and J 5 bases; nucleotides not matched to a gene: 9. Germline V gives CDR1 LGHDT, CDR2 YNNKEL (reference sequence). CDR3 in DNA: TGTGCCAGCAGCCAACCATCCGACAGGGACGACGAGCAGTACTTC. As protein: CASSQPSDRDDEQYF.

In this sample, this clone turned up many times. The CDR3 sequence is CASSPGLAGADTQYF. The CDR3 nucleotides read TGTGCCAGCAGCCCGGGACTAGCGGGAGCAGATACGCAGTATTTT. The genes are TRBV11-2 and TRBJ2-3; 14 bases are shared with TRBD2. CDR3 length: 15 residues. The junction had 2 bases not matched to a gene; V was cut back by 5 bases and J by 4 bases. CDR1 SGHAT and CDR2 FQNNGV come from the germline V gene.

The CDR3 nucleotides are TGTGCCAGCAGCTTGTGGACAGCAACTAATGAAAAACTGTTTTTT. This sequence encodes CASSLWTATNEKLFF. The chain has TRBV7-9 and TRBJ1-4; tentatively, D is TRBD1 (6 bases). The germline gives CDR1 SEHNR, CDR2 FQNEAQ (reference sequence). Trimming cost V 3 bases and J 0 bases, with 8 bases left between them. The CDR3 extends over 15 amino acids.

This sequence joins TRBV3-1 (or the pseudogene TRBV3-2) and TRBJ2-5; TRBD1 might be the D (6 bases). V dropped 3 bases and J dropped 4 bases, with 18 bases sitting between them. The germline gives CDR1 LGHDT, CDR2 YNNKEL (reference sequence). This CDR3 spans 16 amino acids. CDR3 sequence reads: CASSHPLGGVAETQYF. The CDR3 nucleotides are TGTGCCAGCAGCCACCCTTTAGGGGGAGTGGCAGAGACCCAGTACTTC.

This clone was counted once. This CDR3 is CASSPEGLAATYEQYF. The CDR3 coding sequence is TGTGCCAGCAGCCCCGAAGGCTTAGCGGCAACCTACGAGCAGTACTTC. V is TRBV7-2 and J is TRBJ2-7; weak D call: TRBD2 (6 bases). The CDR3 consists of 16 residues. The germline CDR1 and CDR2 sequences are SGHTA and FQGNSA. V was shortened by 5 bases and J by 2 bases, with 19 bases between the two germline ends.

Notes on this clone: Other DNA sequences in this specimen translate into the identical CDR3. The chain combines TRBV18 with TRBJ2-1, with 7 nucleotides matching TRBD2. CDR3 length: 16 residues. Germline loops: CDR1 KGHSH, CDR2 LQKENI. Losses at the gene ends were 3 bases for V and 0 bases for J; bases not matched to a gene: 5. CDR3 DNA: TGTGCCAGCTCACCCCCGGGAGGAAGCTCCTACAATGAGCAGTTCTTC. The encoded protein is CASSPPGGSSYNEQFF.

The chain joins TRBV7-2 to TRBJ2-5; a weak D match, TRBD2 (5 bases). CDR1 and CDR2 from the germline V gene are SGHTA and FQGNSA. V was clipped by 8 bases and J by 7 bases, with 20 bases between them. The CDR3 runs 14 residues. CDR3 in amino acids: CASASAAGLGTQYF. CDR3 nucleotides: TGTGCCAGCGCCTCAGCGGCAGGTCTAGGGACCCAGTACTTC.

V gene TRBV7-8 combines with J gene TRBJ1-4; TRBD1 matches at 8 bases. V lost 5 bases to trimming and J lost 8 bases; unmatched junction nucleotides: 7. The length of the CDR3 is 14 residues. The germline V gene encodes CDR1 SGHVS and CDR2 FQNEAQ. CDR3 DNA: TGTGCCAGCAGCCGAGACAGGGGTCGCGAAAAACTGTTTTTT. Translation gives CASSRDRGREKLFF.

The CDR3 loop is CASSISTGVGGYTF. DNA for the CDR3: TGTGCCAGCAGCATATCCACAGGGGTTGGGGGCTACACCTTC. V and J are TRBV9 and TRBJ1-2; 7 bases align to TRBD1. V was clipped by 4 bases and J by 8 bases; unmatched bases: 11. Germline assignment: CDR1 SGDLS and CDR2 YYNGEE. The CDR3 consists of 14 residues.

The rearrangement links TRBV6-5 to TRBJ1-5; 7 nucleotides match TRBD1. The CDR3 is 14 amino acids. From germline, CDR1 is MNHEY and CDR2 SVGAGI. The ends lost 5 bases at V and 6 bases at J; junction bases unmatched: 7. Written as DNA, the CDR3 is TGTGCCAGCAGTATTCGACAGGGAGGTCAGCCCCAGCATTTT. Protein product: CASSIRQGGQPQHF.

The table lists this clone with a count of one. V and J are TRBV20-1 and TRBJ2-1; TRBD2 matches 11 bases. This CDR3 spans 14 amino acids. Germline V gene lookup returns CDR1 DFQATT and CDR2 SNEGSKA (reference sequence). Germline trimming cut 3 bases from V and 11 bases from J; bases unmatched to any gene: 9. CDR3 DNA: TGCAGTGCTAGTAAGACTAGCGGGATGGCCCAGCAGTTCTTC. Translating gives CSASKTSGMAQQFF.

This clone has only one observation. The rearrangement links TRBV7-8 to TRBJ2-3; a weak D match, TRBD2 (6 bases). Germline V CDR1 and CDR2: SGHVS, FQNEAQ. This CDR3 comprises 16 residues. Trimming removed 1 base from V and 3 bases from J, with 14 bases in between. The CDR3 DNA reads TGTGCCAGCAGCTTAGGGACTACCCCCCTAACAGATACGCAGTATTTT. Amino acids: CASSLGTTPLTDTQYF. The variable domain in full, with the rest retrieved from reference TRBV7-8 and TRBJ2-3, is GAGVSQSPRYKVAKRGQDVALRCDPISGHVSLFWYQQALGQGPEFLTYFQNEAQLDKSGLPSDRFFAERPEGSVSTLKIQRTQQEDSAVYLCASSLGTTPLTDTQYFGPGTRLTVL.

The J gene is TRBJ1-6, the V gene TRBV30, with TRBD1 matching over 9 bases. The germline gives CDR1 GTSNPN, CDR2 SVGIG (reference sequence). V trimming: 3 bases; J trimming: 10 bases; junction bases outside the gene matches: 7. This CDR3 has 14 residues. The CDR3 protein is CAWRIRGQGSPLHF. The CDR3 DNA sequence: TGTGCCTGGAGAATTAGAGGACAGGGGTCACCCCTCCACTTT.